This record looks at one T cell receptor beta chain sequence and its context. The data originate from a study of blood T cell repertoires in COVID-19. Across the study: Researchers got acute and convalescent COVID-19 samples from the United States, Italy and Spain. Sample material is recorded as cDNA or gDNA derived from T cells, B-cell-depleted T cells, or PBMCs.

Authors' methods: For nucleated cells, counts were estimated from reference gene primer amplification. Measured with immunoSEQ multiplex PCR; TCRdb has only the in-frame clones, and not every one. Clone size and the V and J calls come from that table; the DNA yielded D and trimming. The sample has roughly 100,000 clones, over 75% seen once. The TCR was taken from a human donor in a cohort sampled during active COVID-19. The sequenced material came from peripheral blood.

CDR3 sequence (DNA): TGTGCCAGCAGTTACTCGCATCCGGGCCGCGGGGATCAGCCCCAGCATTTT. Translated: CASSYSHPGRGDQPQHF. The chain is built from TRBV6-2 or TRBV6-3 and TRBJ1-5; D gene unclear. The CDR3 contains 17 residues. Germline values: CDR1 MNHEY, CDR2 SVGEGT. V lost 0 bases to trimming and J lost 5 bases, with 17 bases between them.